This T cell receptor (beta chain) was recovered during a study of blood T cell repertoires in COVID-19. Study-wide context: Samples taken during acute and convalescent COVID-19 were collected in the United States, Italy and Spain.

Germline lookup yields CDR1 SGHDN and CDR2 FVKESK. CDR3 length: 15 amino acids. Trimming at V came to 4 bases and at J to 2 bases, leaving 8 bases not matched to a gene. Patients of the Seattle cohort, enrolled during active infection, were followed longitudinally. Per the study methods: Estimates of nucleated cell counts were drawn from the amplification of reference gene primers. Profiled with immunoSEQ multiplex PCR; TCRdb holds only in-frame clones, not every one. The V and J calls and clone size were taken over from that table, and D and trimming were inferred from the DNA. The sample has some 180,000 clones, 75% to 85% seen once.

The receptor's source is a woman in her thirties or forties with COVID-19, enrolled during active disease. The sequenced sample was peripheral blood. This chain links TRBV14 with TRBJ2-7; 7 positions agree with TRBD2. CDR3 in amino acids: CASSPTSVPTYEQYF. CDR3 nucleotide sequence: TGTGCCAGCAGCCCCACTAGCGTGCCAACCTACGAGCAGTACTTC.